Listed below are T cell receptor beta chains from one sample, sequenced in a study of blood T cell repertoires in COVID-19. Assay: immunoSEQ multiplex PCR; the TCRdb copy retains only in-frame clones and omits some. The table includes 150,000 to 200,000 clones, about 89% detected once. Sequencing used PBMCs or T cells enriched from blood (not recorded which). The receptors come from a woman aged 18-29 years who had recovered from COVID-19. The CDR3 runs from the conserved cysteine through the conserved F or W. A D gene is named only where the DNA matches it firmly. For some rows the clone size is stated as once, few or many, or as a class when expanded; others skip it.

CATRISGSNEQFF,TGTGCCACCAGGATTAGCGGGAGCAATGAGCAGTTCTTC,once,TRBV24-1,TRBJ2-1,TRBD2
CASSLVSAGRGWNSPLHF,TGTGCCAGCAGCTTAGTGTCTGCGGGCAGGGGGTGGAATTCACCCCTCCACTTT,.,TRBV11-2,TRBJ1-6,TRBD1
CASSLTSGRGRELFF,TGTGCCAGCAGCCTGACTAGCGGGAGGGGAAGGGAGCTGTTTTTT,.,TRBV6-5,TRBJ2-2,TRBD2
CAISGPEGNEQFF,TGTGCCATCTCGGGACCGGAGGGGAATGAGCAGTTCTTC,.,TRBV10-3,TRBJ2-1,.
CAWSPAPGKGYTF,TGTGCCTGGAGCCCCGCCCCAGGGAAAGGCTACACCTTC,.,TRBV30,TRBJ1-2,.
CASSDRGYEQYF,TGTGCCAGCAGTGATCGGGGTTACGAGCAGTACTTC,.,TRBV6-2/TRBV6-3,TRBJ2-7,.
CASNFGTSLYNEQFF,TGTGCCAGCAACTTCGGGACTAGTCTATACAATGAGCAGTTCTTC,.,TRBV7-2,TRBJ2-1,TRBD2
CASSKGGFGTEAFF,TGTGCCAGCAGCAAAGGGGGCTTCGGCACTGAAGCTTTCTTT,.,TRBV27,TRBJ1-1,TRBD1
CASSQDLQGVGGYTF,TGTGCCAGCAGCCAAGATCTCCAGGGGGTCGGTGGCTACACCTTC,.,TRBV3-1/TRBV3-2,TRBJ1-2,TRBD1
CSTSLAGGSNEQFF,TGCAGCACGTCCCTAGCGGGAGGGTCCAATGAGCAGTTCTTC,.,TRBV29-1,TRBJ2-1,TRBD2
CASRPGTSGAVDF,TGTGCCAGCAGGCCCGGGACTAGCGGAGCCGTCGACTTC,once,TRBV2,TRBJ2-5,TRBD2
CASRYKEFASYEQYF,TGTGCCAGCAGGTATAAGGAGTTTGCGTCCTACGAGCAGTACTTC,.,TRBV28,TRBJ2-7,.
CASRLAGGDEQFF,TGTGCCAGCAGACTAGCGGGTGGCGATGAGCAGTTCTTC,.,TRBV7-3,TRBJ2-1,TRBD2
CASSYGTGMYEQYF,TGTGCCAGCAGTTACGGGACAGGCATGTACGAGCAGTACTTC,.,TRBV6-5,TRBJ2-7,TRBD1
CASSLVLAGINEQFF,TGTGCCAGCAGCTTAGTTCTAGCGGGAATCAATGAGCAGTTCTTC,.,TRBV7-9,TRBJ2-1,TRBD2
CASEQGSNTGELFF,TGTGCCAGCGAACAGGGGTCGAACACCGGGGAGCTGTTTTTT,.,TRBV6-5,TRBJ2-2,TRBD1
CATNRAPASSIGTGELFF,TGTGCCACAAATCGAGCTCCCGCTAGCTCGATCGGGACCGGGGAGCTGTTTTTT,.,TRBV10-3,TRBJ2-2,.
CASSPPGVSSYEQYF,TGTGCCAGCAGCCCCCCAGGCGTTAGCTCCTACGAGCAGTACTTC,.,TRBV3-1/TRBV3-2,TRBJ2-7,.
CASSPRAPGVYEQYF,TGTGCCAGCAGCCCTCGGGCGCCGGGGGTCTACGAGCAGTACTTC,.,TRBV7-9,TRBJ2-7,.
CASSVEVVGAVYNEQFF,TGTGCCAGCAGCGTAGAAGTCGTGGGAGCGGTATACAATGAGCAGTTCTTC,.,TRBV9,TRBJ2-1,.
CASSVAIHYTGELFF,TGTGCCAGCAGCGTAGCTATTCATTACACCGGGGAGCTGTTTTTT,few,TRBV9,TRBJ2-2,.
CATSGGLSSTDTQYF,TGTGCCACCTCGGGGGGACTTTCTAGCACAGATACGCAGTATTTT,.,TRBV9,TRBJ2-3,TRBD2
CASSSRTSGYEQYF,TGTGCCAGCAGCTCTCGGACTAGCGGTTACGAGCAGTACTTC,few,TRBV7-9,TRBJ2-7,TRBD2
CASRSGLPGLTSEKLFF,TGTGCCAGCCGCTCGGGTCTCCCGGGTCTCACAAGTGAAAAACTGTTTTTT,.,TRBV27,TRBJ1-4,.
CASSPLTGGYGYTF,TGTGCCAGCAGTCCCCTGACAGGGGGCTATGGCTACACCTTC,.,TRBV6-5,TRBJ1-2,TRBD1
CASGGSSGELFF,TGTGCCAGCGGGGGGTCATCGGGGGAGCTGTTTTTT,once,TRBV3-1/TRBV3-2,TRBJ2-2,.
CAWSARLTGNQPQHF,TGTGCCTGGAGTGCGCGCCTGACAGGGAATCAGCCCCAGCATTTT,.,TRBV30,TRBJ1-5,TRBD1
CASSLREGVETQYF,TGTGCCAGCAGCTTGCGGGAGGGCGTAGAGACCCAGTACTTC,.,TRBV11-3,TRBJ2-5,TRBD2
CASSAWAGGRADTQYF,TGTGCCAGCAGCGCTTGGGCGGGAGGCCGTGCAGATACGCAGTATTTT,.,TRBV6-4,TRBJ2-3,TRBD2
CASSQRLAGVPSYNEQFF,TGTGCCAGCAGCCAACGCCTAGCGGGAGTACCGTCCTACAATGAGCAGTTCTTC,.,TRBV3-1/TRBV3-2,TRBJ2-1,TRBD2
CASSARQTPYEQYF,TGTGCCAGCAGCGCGAGACAGACACCCTACGAGCAGTACTTC,few,TRBV5-4,TRBJ2-7,.
CASRNLGGEGGYTF,TGTGCCAGCAGGAACCTAGGGGGGGAGGGAGGCTACACCTTC,.,TRBV2,TRBJ1-2,.
CASKPTEGSNAEAFF,TGTGCCAGCAAGCCGACAGAAGGTTCTAACGCTGAAGCTTTCTTT,.,TRBV28,TRBJ1-1,.
CASRLGGDLLVGQPQHF,TGTGCAAGTCGCTTAGGCGGGGATCTTTTGGTTGGACAGCCCCAGCATTTT,.,TRBV12-2,TRBJ1-5,.
CASTIGGQNNQPQHF,TGTGCCAGCACCATAGGCGGCCAGAACAATCAGCCCCAGCATTTT,.,TRBV6-6,TRBJ1-5,.
CASSRGDRSRYNEQFF,TGCGCCAGCAGCCGAGGAGACAGGTCCCGCTACAATGAGCAGTTCTTC,.,TRBV4-1,TRBJ2-1,.
CSASRFQGDLFSYEQYF,TGCAGTGCTAGTCGGTTTCAGGGGGACCTTTTCTCCTACGAGCAGTACTTC,.,TRBV20-1,TRBJ2-7,TRBD1
CASTGPTSYNEQFF,TGTGCCAGCACGGGTCCGACTTCCTACAATGAGCAGTTCTTC,.,TRBV19,TRBJ2-1,.
CASIPRGGYEQYF,TGTGCCAGCATACCCCGGGGTGGCTACGAGCAGTACTTC,few,TRBV28,TRBJ2-7,.
CASERQGEYQPQHF,TGTGCCAGTGAGAGACAGGGAGAGTATCAGCCCCAGCATTTT,few,TRBV19,TRBJ1-5,TRBD1
CASSRVLGDKNIQYF,TGTGCCAGCAGCCGGGTATTAGGGGACAAAAACATTCAGTACTTC,.,TRBV7-9,TRBJ2-4,.
CAIVVTIYF,TGTGCCATTGTAGTTACCATATATTTT,.,TRBV14,TRBJ1-3,.